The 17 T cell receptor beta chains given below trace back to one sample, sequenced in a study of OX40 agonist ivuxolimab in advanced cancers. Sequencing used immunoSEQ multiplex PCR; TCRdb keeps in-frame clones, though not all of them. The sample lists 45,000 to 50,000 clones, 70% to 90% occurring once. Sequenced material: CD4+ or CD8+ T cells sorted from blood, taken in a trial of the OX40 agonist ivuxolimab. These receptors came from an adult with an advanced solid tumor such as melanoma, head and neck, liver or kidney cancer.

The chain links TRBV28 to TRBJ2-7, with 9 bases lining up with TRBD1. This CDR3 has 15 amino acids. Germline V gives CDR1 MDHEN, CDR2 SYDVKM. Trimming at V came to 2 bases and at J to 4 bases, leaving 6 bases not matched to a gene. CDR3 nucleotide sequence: TGTGCCAGCAGTTTAGGGGGACAGGGAGGATACGAGCAGTACTTC. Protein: CASSLGGQGGYEQYF. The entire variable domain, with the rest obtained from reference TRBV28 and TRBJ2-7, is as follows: DVKVTQSSRYLVKRTGEKVFLECVQDMDHENMFWYRQDPGLGLRLIYFSYDVKMKEKGDIPEGYSVSREKKERFSLILESASTNQTSMYLCASSLGGQGGYEQYFGPGTRLTVT.

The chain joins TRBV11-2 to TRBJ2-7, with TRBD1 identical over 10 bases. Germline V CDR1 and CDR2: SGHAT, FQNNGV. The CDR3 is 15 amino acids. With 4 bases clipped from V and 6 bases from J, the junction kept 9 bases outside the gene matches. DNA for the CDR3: TGTGCCAGCAGCTCCCGGGACAGGGGAAATGGCGAGCAGTACTTC. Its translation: CASSSRDRGNGEQYF.

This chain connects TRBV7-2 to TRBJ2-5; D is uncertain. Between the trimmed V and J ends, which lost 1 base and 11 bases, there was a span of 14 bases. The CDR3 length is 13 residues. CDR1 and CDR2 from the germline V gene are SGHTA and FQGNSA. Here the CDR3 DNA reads TGTGCCAGCAGCTTAGTGTCCCTAGATTTGCAGTACTTC. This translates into CASSLVSLDLQYF.

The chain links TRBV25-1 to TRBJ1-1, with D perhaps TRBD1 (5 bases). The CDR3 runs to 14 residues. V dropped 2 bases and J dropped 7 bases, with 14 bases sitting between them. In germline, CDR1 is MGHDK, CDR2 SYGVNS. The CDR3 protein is CASSEAGTVFEAFF. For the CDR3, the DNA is TGTGCCAGCAGTGAAGCCGGGACGGTCTTTGAAGCTTTCTTT.

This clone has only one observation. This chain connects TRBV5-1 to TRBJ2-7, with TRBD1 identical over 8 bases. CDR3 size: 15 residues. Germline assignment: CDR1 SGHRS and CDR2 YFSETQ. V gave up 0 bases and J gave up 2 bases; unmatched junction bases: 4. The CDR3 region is CASSLEGTGAYEQYF. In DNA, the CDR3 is TGCGCCAGCAGCTTGGAAGGGACAGGAGCCTACGAGCAGTACTTC.

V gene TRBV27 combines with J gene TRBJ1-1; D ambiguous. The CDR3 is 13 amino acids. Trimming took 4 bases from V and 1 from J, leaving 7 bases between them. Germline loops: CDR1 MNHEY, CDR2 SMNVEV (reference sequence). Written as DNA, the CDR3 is TGTGCCAGCAGTTCCCGGGAGAACACTGAAGCTTTCTTT. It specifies CASSSRENTEAFF.

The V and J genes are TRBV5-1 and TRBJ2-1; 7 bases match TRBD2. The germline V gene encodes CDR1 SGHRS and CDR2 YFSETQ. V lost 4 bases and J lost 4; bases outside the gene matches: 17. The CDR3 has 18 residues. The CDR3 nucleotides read TGCGCCAGCAGCACCCCCTCTTCCGGGACTATTAAATACAATGAGCAGTTCTTC. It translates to CASSTPSSGTIKYNEQFF.

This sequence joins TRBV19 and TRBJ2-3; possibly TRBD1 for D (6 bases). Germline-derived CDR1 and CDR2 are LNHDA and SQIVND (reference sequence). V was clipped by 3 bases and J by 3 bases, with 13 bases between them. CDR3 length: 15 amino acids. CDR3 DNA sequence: TGTGCCAGTAGTATTCTGGGGGCCGGGACAGATACGCAGTATTTT. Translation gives CASSILGAGTDTQYF.

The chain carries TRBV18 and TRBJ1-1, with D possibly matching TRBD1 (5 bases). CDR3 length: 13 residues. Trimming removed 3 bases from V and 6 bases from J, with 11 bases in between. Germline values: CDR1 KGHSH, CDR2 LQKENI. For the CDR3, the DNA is TGTGCCAGCTCACCGGGGCAGCTCCCTGAAGCTTTCTTT. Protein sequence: CASSPGQLPEAFF.

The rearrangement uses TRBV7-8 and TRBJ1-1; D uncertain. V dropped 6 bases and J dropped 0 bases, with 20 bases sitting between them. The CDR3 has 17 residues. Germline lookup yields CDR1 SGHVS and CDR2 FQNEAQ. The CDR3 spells CASRKAPSFLMNTEAFF. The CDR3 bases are TGTGCCAGCAGAAAGGCCCCCAGTTTCCTCATGAACACTGAAGCTTTCTTT.

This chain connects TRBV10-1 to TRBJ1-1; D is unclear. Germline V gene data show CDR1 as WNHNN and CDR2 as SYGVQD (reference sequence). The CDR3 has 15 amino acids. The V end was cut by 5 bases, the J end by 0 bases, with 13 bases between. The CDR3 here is CASSQSRYMNTEAFF. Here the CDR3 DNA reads TGCGCCAGCAGTCAATCGAGGTACATGAACACTGAAGCTTTCTTT.

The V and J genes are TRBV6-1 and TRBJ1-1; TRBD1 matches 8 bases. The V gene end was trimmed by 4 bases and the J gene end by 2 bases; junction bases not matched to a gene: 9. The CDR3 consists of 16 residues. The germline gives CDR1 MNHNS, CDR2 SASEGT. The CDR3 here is CASSATGGLTNTEAFF. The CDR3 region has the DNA TGTGCCAGCAGTGCCACAGGGGGGCTAACCAACACTGAAGCTTTCTTT.

The DNA for the CDR3 is TGCGCCAGCAGTCTCGCCGGGACAAATTCCTACGAGCAGTACTTC. The encoded protein is CASSLAGTNSYEQYF. The chain joins TRBV5-1 to TRBJ2-7, with D possibly TRBD1 on 6 matching bases. The CDR3 length is 15 residues. Trimming took off 5 bases at V and 1 base at J, with 16 bases between the two ends. Per germline, CDR1 SGHRS and CDR2 YFSETQ.

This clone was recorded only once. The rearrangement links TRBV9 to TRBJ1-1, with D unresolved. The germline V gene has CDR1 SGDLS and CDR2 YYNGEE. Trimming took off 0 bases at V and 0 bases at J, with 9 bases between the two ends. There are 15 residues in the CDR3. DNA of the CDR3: TGTGCCAGCAGCGTAGCCCCAGCAATGAACACTGAAGCTTTCTTT. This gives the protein CASSVAPAMNTEAFF.

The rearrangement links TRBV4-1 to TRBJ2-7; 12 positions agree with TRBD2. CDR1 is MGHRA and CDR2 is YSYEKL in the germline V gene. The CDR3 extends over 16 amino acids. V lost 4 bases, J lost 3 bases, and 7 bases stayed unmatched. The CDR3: CASSPRTSGEGYEQYF. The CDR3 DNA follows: TGCGCCAGCAGCCCGCGGACTAGCGGGGAGGGCTACGAGCAGTACTTC.

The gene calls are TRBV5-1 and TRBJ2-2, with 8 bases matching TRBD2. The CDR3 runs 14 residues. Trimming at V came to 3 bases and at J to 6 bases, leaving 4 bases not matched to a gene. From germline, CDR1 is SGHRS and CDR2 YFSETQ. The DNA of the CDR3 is TGCGCCAGCAGCTGGAGCGGGAGTCCCGGGGAGCTGTTTTTT. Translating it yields CASSWSGSPGELFF.

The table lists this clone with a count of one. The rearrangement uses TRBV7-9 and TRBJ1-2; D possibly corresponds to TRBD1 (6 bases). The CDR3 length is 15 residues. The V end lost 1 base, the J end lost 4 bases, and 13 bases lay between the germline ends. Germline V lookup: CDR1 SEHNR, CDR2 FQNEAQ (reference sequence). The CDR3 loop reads CASSLDPQGFYGYTF. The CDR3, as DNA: TGTGCCAGCAGCTTAGATCCACAGGGATTCTATGGCTACACCTTC.